This passage covers 8 T cell receptor beta chains from one sample sequenced in a study of blood T cell repertoires in COVID-19. Only in-frame clones appear in the TCRdb table, and some are missing; sequencing was by immunoSEQ multiplex PCR. Of 150,000 or so clones listed, approximately 88% are singletons. The sample taken for sequencing was peripheral blood. The receptors shown here come from a man in his fifties or sixties with acute or convalescent COVID-19.

J is TRBJ2-1 and V is TRBV5-1; weak D call: TRBD2 (6 bases). V lost 2 bases, J lost 6 bases, and 12 bases lay in between. This CDR3 is built from 14 residues. Looked up from germline, CDR1 is SGHRS and CDR2 is YFSETQ. The CDR3 coding sequence is TGCGCCAGCAGCTTTTTTGGAGGGCCCAATGAGCAGTTCTTC. It is translated as CASSFFGGPNEQFF.

The chain uses TRBV29-1 and TRBJ2-1, with 9 bases aligning to TRBD1. J was trimmed by 6 bases and V by 1 base; bases with no gene match: 7. Germline V gene lookup returns CDR1 SQVTM and CDR2 ANQGSEA. The CDR3 runs to 15 residues. CDR3 coding DNA: TGCAGCGTTGAAGGCCGACAGGGGGGTTTCAATGAGCAGTTCTTC. This sequence encodes CSVEGRQGGFNEQFF.

The DNA for the CDR3 is TGTGCCAGCAGTTACTCGATTAGCGGAGTCTACGAGCAGTACTTC. Residues: CASSYSISGVYEQYF. The V and J genes are TRBV6-5 and TRBJ2-7, with D possibly being TRBD2 (6 bases). V was cut by 0 bases and J by 3 bases, with 12 bases left in between. The CDR3 is made up of 15 amino acids. Germline V gene data show CDR1 as MNHEY and CDR2 as SVGAGI.

The genes are TRBV5-8 and TRBJ2-3; D is perhaps TRBD2 (6 bases). Germline V CDR1 and CDR2: SGHTS, YDEGEE. This CDR3 comprises 15 residues. Trimming left V 9 bases short and J 2 bases short, with 19 bases between. The CDR3 DNA reads TGTGCCATCGAAAGGGGCGGACTATTCACAGATACGCAGTATTTT. Protein sequence: CAIERGGLFTDTQYF.

J is TRBJ2-5 and V is TRBV12-3 or TRBV12-4; 7 bases are a match to TRBD2. This CDR3 is built from 13 residues. Trimming removed 9 bases from V and 3 bases from J; junction bases left unmatched: 7. CDR3 amino acids: CASKSGIEETQYF. The CDR3 region has the DNA TGTGCCAGTAAAAGCGGGATTGAAGAGACCCAGTACTTC.

The count of this clone is one. This rearrangement joins TRBV7-3 to TRBJ2-1; 7 bases line up with TRBD1. The germline V gene encodes CDR1 SGHTA and CDR2 FQGTGA. The CDR3 consists of 16 residues. V trimming: 7 bases; J trimming: 7 bases; junction bases outside the gene matches: 16. The CDR3 region has the DNA TGTGCCAGCACCCACTCAGGGGGACCCCACCCTAATGAGCAGTTCTTC. Residues: CASTHSGGPHPNEQFF.

The chain employs TRBV6-5 and TRBJ1-4; 7 nucleotides line up with TRBD1. Germline loops: CDR1 MNHEY, CDR2 SVGAGI. Germline trimming cut 5 bases from V and 16 bases from J; bases unmatched to any gene: 13. CDR3 length: 13 residues. Here the CDR3 DNA reads TGTGCCAGCAGTCCGACCTCACAGGGGTTGGGGTTTTTT. Protein: CASSPTSQGLGFF.

The chain uses TRBV27 and TRBJ1-2, with TRBD1 as a possible D gene (6 bases). Trimming took 5 bases from V and 5 from J, leaving 15 bases between them. The CDR3 is 14 residues long. Germline lookup yields CDR1 MNHEY and CDR2 SMNVEV (reference sequence). For the CDR3, the DNA is TGTGCCAGCAGTGCCCTACAGGGAATGTATGGCTACACCTTC. The encoded protein is CASSALQGMYGYTF.